This entry describes one TCR beta chain. Its cognate antigen is unknown. The data derive from a study of cytomegalovirus exposure and HLA in healthy donors. PCR employed 60 Vbeta and 13 Jbeta primers. Using immunoSEQ multiplex PCR, the repertoire was profiled, and TCRdb retains in-frame clones only, with some absent. Of around 150,000 clones listed, approximately 79% are singletons. Notes on the study in general: Presence/absence analyses supposed approximately even sequencing depth among donors. Productive status was seen about 87% or about 30% of the time for most TCR beta V segments in an earlier analysis.

Germline-derived CDR1 and CDR2 are LGHNA and YSLEER. Deletions cut 2 bases from V and 3 bases from J, with 14 bases between. This CDR3 is 16 amino acids long. Sequencing used PBMCs. The V call is TRBV4-3, the J call TRBJ2-1; perhaps TRBD1 as D (6 bases). The clonotype was recovered from a man aged 40-49 years in good health and CMV-seronegative. For the CDR3, the DNA is TGCGCCAGCAGCCAAAGTGGAAAAGGGGGCTACAATGAGCAGTTCTTC. Its translation is CASSQSGKGGYNEQFF.